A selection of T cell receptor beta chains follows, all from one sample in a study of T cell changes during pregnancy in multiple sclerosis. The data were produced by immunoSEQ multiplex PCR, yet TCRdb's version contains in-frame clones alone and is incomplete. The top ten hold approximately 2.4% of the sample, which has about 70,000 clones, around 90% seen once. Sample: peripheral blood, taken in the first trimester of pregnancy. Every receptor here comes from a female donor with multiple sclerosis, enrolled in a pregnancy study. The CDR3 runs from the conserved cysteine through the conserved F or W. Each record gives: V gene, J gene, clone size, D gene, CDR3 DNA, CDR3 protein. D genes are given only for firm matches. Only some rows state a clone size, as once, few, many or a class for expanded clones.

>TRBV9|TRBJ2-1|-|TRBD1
TGTGCCAGCAGCGGATCCGGGACAGATTTTTACAATGAGCAGTTCTTC
CASSGSGTDFYNEQFF
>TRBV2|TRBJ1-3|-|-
TGTGCCAGCAGGGGGAGAAAAAACGCCCGGGACGTCGGGACTGTGGACACCATATATTTT
CASRGRKNARDVGTVDTIYF
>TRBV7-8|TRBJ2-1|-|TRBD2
TGTGCCAGCAGCGCTAGCGGGGACTTCTACAATGAGCAGTTCTTC
CASSASGDFYNEQFF
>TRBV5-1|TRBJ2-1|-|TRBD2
TGCGCCAGCAGCCCGGAGGGACTAGCCCCCGATGAGCAGTTCTTC
CASSPEGLAPDEQFF
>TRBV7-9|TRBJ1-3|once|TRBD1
TGTGCCAGCAGCGGACCTGGAGACAGGGCGAGAATATCTGGAAACACCATATATTTT
CASSGPGDRARISGNTIYF
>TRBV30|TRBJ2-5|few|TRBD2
TGTGCCTGGAGTCTAATAGCGGGGAGTGCGGAGACCCAGTACTTC
CAWSLIAGSAETQYF
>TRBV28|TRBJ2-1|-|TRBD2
TGTGCCAGCAGTCTAGCGGGAGGGGTATATGAGCAGTTCTTC
CASSLAGGVYEQFF
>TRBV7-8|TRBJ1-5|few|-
TGTGCCAGCAGCCTCCCCGGGGGGATGAGCAATCAGCCCCAGCATTTT
CASSLPGGMSNQPQHF
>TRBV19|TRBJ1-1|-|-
TGTGCCAGTAGTACGGGTCTGCGGGGGCCCACTGAAGCTTTCTTT
CASSTGLRGPTEAFF
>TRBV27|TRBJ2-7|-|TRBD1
TGTGCCAGCAGCTCGGGACAGGGTGCCGGCGAGCAGTACTTC
CASSSGQGAGEQYF
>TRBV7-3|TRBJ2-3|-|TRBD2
TGTGCCAGCAGCTTAAGATCTAGCGGCCGTGATACGCAGTATTTT
CASSLRSSGRDTQYF
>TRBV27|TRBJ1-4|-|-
TGTGCCAGCAGTTTACTTCCCACACAAGCTAATGAAAAACTGTTTTTT
CASSLLPTQANEKLFF
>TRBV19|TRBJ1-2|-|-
TGTGCCAGTAGTATAGAGACAGGTTATGGCTACACCTTC
CASSIETGYGYTF
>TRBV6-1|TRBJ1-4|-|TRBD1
TGTGCCAGCTACGACAGGGCAACTAATGAAAAACTGTTTTTT
CASYDRATNEKLFF
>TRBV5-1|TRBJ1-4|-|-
TGCGCCAGCAGCCGCGAACCAATTAGAGCTAATGAAAAACTGTTTTTT
CASSREPIRANEKLFF
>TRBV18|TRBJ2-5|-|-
TGTGCCAGCTCACCACGTCTGGGCACCCCTGGAGAGACCCAGTACTTC
CASSPRLGTPGETQYF
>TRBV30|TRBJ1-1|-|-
TGTGCCTGGAGAGACAGGTTATTGAACACTGAAGCTTTCTTT
CAWRDRLLNTEAFF
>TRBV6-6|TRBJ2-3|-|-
TGTGCCAGCAGGGAGGACCCTCTAAACACAGATACGCAGTATTTT
CASREDPLNTDTQYF
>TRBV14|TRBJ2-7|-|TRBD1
TGTGCCAGCAGCCAAGTGAGGGGGCCCTACGAGCAGTACTTC
CASSQVRGPYEQYF
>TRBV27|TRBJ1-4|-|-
TGTGCCAGCAGCCCCAGAAACGCTAATGAAAAACTGTTTTTT
CASSPRNANEKLFF
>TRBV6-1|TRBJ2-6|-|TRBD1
TGTGCCAGCAGTGAAAGAAGCAGGGGGCTATCTGGGGCCAACGTCCTGACTTTC
CASSERSRGLSGANVLTF
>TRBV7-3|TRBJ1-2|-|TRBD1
TGTGCCAGCAGCCCCTGGGGCAGGGGGCGTTCCCACGGCTACGGCTACACCTTC
CASSPWGRGRSHGYGYTF
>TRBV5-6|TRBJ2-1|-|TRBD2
TGTGCCAGCAGATCCGGGACTAGCGGGAGTAGGAATGAGCAGTTCTTC
CASRSGTSGSRNEQFF
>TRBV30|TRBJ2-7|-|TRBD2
TGTGCCTGGAGGGGTTGGAGCGGGAGGACCCGCGAGCAGTACTTC
CAWRGWSGRTREQYF
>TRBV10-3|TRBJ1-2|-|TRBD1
TGTGCCATCAAGCCGGGACAGGGGGCCGGTAACTATGGCTACACCTTC
CAIKPGQGAGNYGYTF
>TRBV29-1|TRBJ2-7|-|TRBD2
TGCAGCGTTGGGGGACTAGCGGGACTCAAGAGGCCATACGAGCAGTACTTC
CSVGGLAGLKRPYEQYF
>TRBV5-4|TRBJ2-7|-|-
TGTGCCAGCAGCTTTGGGGGGACAGCCTATAACTACGAGCAGTACTTC
CASSFGGTAYNYEQYF
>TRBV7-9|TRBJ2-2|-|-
TGTGCCAGCAGCTTGATAAGGGGGACCGGGGAGCTGTTTTTT
CASSLIRGTGELFF
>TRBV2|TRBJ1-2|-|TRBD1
TGTGCCACCAAATTAGGACAGGGGGCTAACTATGGCTACACCTTC
CATKLGQGANYGYTF
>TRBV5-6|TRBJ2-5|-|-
TGTGCCAGCAGCTTGGAGGGAGTAGCAGAGACCCAGTACTTC
CASSLEGVAETQYF
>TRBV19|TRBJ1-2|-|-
TGTGCCAGTAGTATCGATCTCACAGGGCTCTATGGCTACACCTTC
CASSIDLTGLYGYTF
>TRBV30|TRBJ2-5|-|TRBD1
TGTGCCTGGAGTGTCACATTCCGGGACAGGGGGCTTGAGACCCAGTACTTC
CAWSVTFRDRGLETQYF
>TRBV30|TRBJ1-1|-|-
TGTGCCTGCCACAGGCGGGGTGGCGACACTGAAGCTTTCTTT
CACHRRGGDTEAFF
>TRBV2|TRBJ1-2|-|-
TGTGCCAGCAGTATAAACAGAGCTAACTATGGCTACACCTTC
CASSINRANYGYTF
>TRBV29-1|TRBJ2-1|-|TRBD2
TGCAGCATTCATGGGGCTAGCGGGGTTTACTATGAGCAGTTCTTC
CSIHGASGVYYEQFF
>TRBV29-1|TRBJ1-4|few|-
TGCAGCGTCAAGGGGCCTGTCAATGAAAAACTGTTTTTT
CSVKGPVNEKLFF
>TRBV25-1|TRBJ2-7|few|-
TGTGCCAGCAGACAAGCCTACGAGCAGTACTTC
CASRQAYEQYF
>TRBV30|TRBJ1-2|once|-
TGTGCCTGGTGGACCCGGGCCATGGGACCCAGGGGCTATGGCTACACCTTC
CAWWTRAMGPRGYGYTF
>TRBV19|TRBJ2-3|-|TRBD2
TGTGCCAGCCAGCGGGACCAGTACACAGATACGCAGTATTTT
CASQRDQYTDTQYF
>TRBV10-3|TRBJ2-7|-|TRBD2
TGTGCCAGCAGTGAAGCGGGGGGGCTGGGCTCCTACGAGCAGTACTTC
CASSEAGGLGSYEQYF
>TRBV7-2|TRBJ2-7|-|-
TGTGCCAGCAGCCCATCCGGGACTCGCTCCTACGAGCAGTACTTC
CASSPSGTRSYEQYF
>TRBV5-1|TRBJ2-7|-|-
TGCGCCAGCAGCTTGGGGGCAGCCCCATTGAACTACGAGCAGTACTTC
CASSLGAAPLNYEQYF
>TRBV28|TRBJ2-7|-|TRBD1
TGTGCCAGCAATGAACCGGGACAGGCGTACGAGCAGTACTTC
CASNEPGQAYEQYF
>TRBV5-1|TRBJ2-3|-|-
TGCGCCAGCAGTGAGTCAGATACGCAGTATTTT
CASSESDTQYF
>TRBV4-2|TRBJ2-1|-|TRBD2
TGTGCCAGCAGCCAAGAGCCTCTAGCGGGAGTAGGAGAGCAGTTCTTC
CASSQEPLAGVGEQFF
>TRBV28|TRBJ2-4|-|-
TGTGCCAGCAGCCGTACCTTACAGGAAAACATTCAGTACTTC
CASSRTLQENIQYF
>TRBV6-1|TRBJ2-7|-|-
TGTGCCAGCAGTGAAGCGCTTCGGGGCGGGACGTTCCCCTACGAGCAGTACTTC
CASSEALRGGTFPYEQYF